The clone carrying this T cell receptor beta chain was seen a handful of times. The CDR3 has 16 amino acids. Germline CDR1 SGHRS, CDR2 YFSETQ. V lost 0 bases, J lost 8 bases, and 10 bases stayed unmatched. Participants, about 18 to 95 years old, spanned around 26 US areas. Cohort 3 recovered donors had two negative PCRs, clearance, or symptom resolution. The data were taken from a study of blood T cell repertoires in COVID-19. About the research overall: Samples taken during acute and convalescent COVID-19 were collected in the United States, Italy and Spain.

Sequencing was performed with immunoSEQ multiplex PCR; in TCRdb, only in-frame clones are kept and a portion is missing. The data contain some 180,000 clones, approximately 85% of them singletons. This sequence joins TRBV5-1 and TRBJ1-2; TRBD1 matches 10 bases. This TCR came from a man aged 35 to 55 who had recovered from COVID-19. Sequenced: PBMCs or T cells enriched from blood (not recorded which). The CDR3 DNA reads TGCGCCAGCAGCTTGGCCCTGACAGGGGGCCTAGGCGGCTACACCTTC. It yields the protein CASSLALTGGLGGYTF.